This TCR beta chain was captured by sequencing in a study of CD8 T cells in ankylosing spondylitis. Overall study results and limits: As for the disease-linked clones, they showed a CD8+ phenotype and occurred at relatively low frequencies in peripheral blood. Significant enrichment of disease-linked clones was reported in matched ankylosing spondylitis synovial fluid.

Comment on this clonotype: Its matching antigen is unknown.

After removal of 1 base from V and 5 bases from J, the junction contained 11 bases not matched to a gene. The CDR3 is 16 residues long. The V gene's germline CDR1 is DFQATT and CDR2 SNEGSKA (reference sequence). A quantitative 5'-RACE method, one with molecular barcodes, was used to make TCR beta libraries. TCRdb re-called the 5' RACE reads through MiXCR, storing one row per CDR3 protein. The table shows about 320,000 distinct CDR3 sequences, with around 10% occurring only once. The chain recombines TRBV20-1 with TRBJ2-5; TRBD2 agrees at 9 bases. The TCR sequence derives from a female donor with ankylosing spondylitis or in good health (not recorded which). The specimen was blood, either unsorted or a sorted T cell fraction (not recorded which). In DNA form, the CDR3 reads TGCAGTGCTAGAGTTTTAAGCGGGGGGCCCATGGAGACCCAGTACTTC. It translates to CSARVLSGGPMETQYF.